This T cell receptor beta chain was identified during a study of shared clonotypes between healthy human individuals (dated by TCRdb to about 2020). For the study in its entirety: The cohort included three men and a couple of women between 18 and 49 years of age. For each donor, CD4 naive and CD4 memory were each run on three plates, CD8 naive on two plates, and CD8 memory on one plate. To estimate repertoire size and how much clonotype sharing occurs between individuals, the study deeply sequenced the blood TCR repertoires of roughly 5 healthy adults. Libraries were prepared and TCR repertoires were sequenced by different laboratories using diverse techniques, in order to increase sequencing depth and limit assay-specific biases. Leukapheresis yielded between about 0.85 and 10 billion PBMCs per donor.

Using the deep immunoSEQ assay, multiplex PCR amplified TCR CDR3 regions from genomic DNA. Extracted genomic DNA from each cell subset was distributed evenly across all wells of several immunoSEQ 96-well plates, and each plate was treated as a replicate. Each replicate PCR for sorted subsets received about 210 ng genomic DNA, equal to tens of thousands of T cell genomes. Purified libraries were measured with a Qubit 3.0 fluorometer, size-checked on a Bioanalyzer 2100, and measured again with the KAPA Library Quantification kit. Every immunoSEQ 96-well plate was sequenced on a separate single-read 150-cycle Illumina NextSeq 550 flow cell. The published analysis was carried out like this. The immunoSEQ output contained only junctional sequences without quality scores, so filtering could not match that applied to full-length reads. To assign V/J genes and CDR3, sequences were annotated using PyIR, a Python wrapper for IgBLAST v1.9, with IMGT germline references. Reads with weak V/J assignments (E-value above 1e-6), missing CDR3, stop codons, out-of-frame junctions, or ambiguous translated residues were removed. A V3J clonotype was defined by an identical inferred V gene, J gene, and CDR3 amino acid sequence. The percentage overlap between two repertoires was calculated by dividing the number of shared unique clonotypes by the size of the smaller repertoire. Repertoire richness was assessed with RTK rarefaction, the Chao1 estimator, and Recon v2.1 estimates of unobserved clonotypes. OLGA was used to compute generation probabilities for all TCRbeta clonotypes that the gDNA method yielded from four donors. The clones in this table, taken by TCRdb from immuneACCESS, are in-frame only. Not every clone is retained; where verified, under half of the shortfall comes from an unresolved V gene, and the cause of the rest is unknown. From that table come the V and J calls and clone size; the DNA was used to work out D and trimming. The sample profile shows roughly 2,300,000 clones; about nine tenths of them were found once. Around 0.35% of the sample is in the top ten clones.

Per the germline V gene, SGHTA is the CDR1 and FQGNSA is the CDR2. Trimmed from V: 5 bases; trimmed from J: 0 bases; junction bases lacking a gene match: 9. From its cysteine to its phenylalanine, the CDR3 spans 17 amino acids. Only the CDR3 DNA stays, 51 bases, in frame from base 1. Paper-wide results and their limitations: Rarefaction of sorted-subset datasets indicated incomplete sequencing despite the large sequencing depth. Approximately 5% of naive CD4, 3.5% of naive CD8, 2.3% of memory CD4, and over 0.35% of memory CD8 clonotypes were shared across a few donors. Clonotypes shared by all four sorted-subset donors showed higher generation probabilities than non-shared clonotypes. Only blood was sampled, and tissue TCR repertoires likely differ from those in blood. Pairwise subsampling indicated that sequencing depth was expected to affect the degree of clonotype sharing among donors. Larger estimated clonotype richness was generally found for naive subsets than for memory subsets. The small number of donors limited the genetic and exposure-history diversity represented.

The donors were healthy, HIV-negative adults who had no recently reported acute infections or vaccinations. All donors were Caucasian adults living in Nashville, Tennessee, USA. CD4+ T cells were enriched by magnetic negative selection, after which naive cells were positively selected on CD45RA and the negative fraction was taken as the memory subset. After blood collection by leukapheresis, PBMCs were isolated using Ficoll-Histopaque density gradient centrifugation and then cryopreserved in the vapor phase of liquid nitrogen. Analytical flow cytometry was used to check the purity and quantity of every magnetically sorted T cell population. Each sorted fraction had its genomic DNA isolated and then quantified by UV absorbance on a Nanodrop 2000c. Turning to this clone: The antigen it binds to is not known. Nothing much larger sits one base from this clone, and base qualities are not available.

The chain is made from TRBV7-2 and TRBJ2-7, with 11 central nucleotides matching TRBD2. Sequencing input: naive CD4+ T cells from PBMCs. Sample cell subset or site, as interpreted from the label and publication: CD45RA+ positively selected. This sequence originates from a man aged 18 to 35 in good health. Some clones in this sample may be carry-over from other donors' samples. The CDR3 has the sequence CASSLMGLAEYSYEQYF. The DNA is TGTGCCAGCAGCCTAATGGGACTAGCGGAGTACTCCTACGAGCAGTACTTC.